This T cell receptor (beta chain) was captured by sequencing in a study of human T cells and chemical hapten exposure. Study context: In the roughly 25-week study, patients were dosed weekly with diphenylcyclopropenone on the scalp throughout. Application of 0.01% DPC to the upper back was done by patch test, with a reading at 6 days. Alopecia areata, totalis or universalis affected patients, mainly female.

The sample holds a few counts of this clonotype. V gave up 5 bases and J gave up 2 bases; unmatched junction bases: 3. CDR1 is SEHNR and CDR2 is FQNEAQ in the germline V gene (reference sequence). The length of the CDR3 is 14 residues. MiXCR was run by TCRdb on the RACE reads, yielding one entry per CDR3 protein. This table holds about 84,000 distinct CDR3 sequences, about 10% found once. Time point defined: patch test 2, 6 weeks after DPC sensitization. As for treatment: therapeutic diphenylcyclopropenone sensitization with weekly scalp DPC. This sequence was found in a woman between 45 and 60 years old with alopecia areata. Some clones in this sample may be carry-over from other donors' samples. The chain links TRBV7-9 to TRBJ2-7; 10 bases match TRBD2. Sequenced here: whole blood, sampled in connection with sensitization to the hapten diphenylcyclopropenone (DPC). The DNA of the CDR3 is TGTGCCAGCAGCACTAGCGGGGCGCCCTACGAGCAGTACTTC. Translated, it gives CASSTSGAPYEQYF.